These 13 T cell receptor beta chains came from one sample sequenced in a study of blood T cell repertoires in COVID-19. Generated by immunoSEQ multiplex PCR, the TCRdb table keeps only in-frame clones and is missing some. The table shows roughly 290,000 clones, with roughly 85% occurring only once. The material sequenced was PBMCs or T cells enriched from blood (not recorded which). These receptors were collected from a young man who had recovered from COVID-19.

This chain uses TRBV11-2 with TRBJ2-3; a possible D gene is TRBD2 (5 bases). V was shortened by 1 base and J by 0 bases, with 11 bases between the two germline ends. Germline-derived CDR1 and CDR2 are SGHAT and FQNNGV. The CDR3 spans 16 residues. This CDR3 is CASSLVTGLSTDTQYF. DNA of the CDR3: TGTGCCAGCAGCTTAGTGACCGGACTTAGCACAGATACGCAGTATTTT.

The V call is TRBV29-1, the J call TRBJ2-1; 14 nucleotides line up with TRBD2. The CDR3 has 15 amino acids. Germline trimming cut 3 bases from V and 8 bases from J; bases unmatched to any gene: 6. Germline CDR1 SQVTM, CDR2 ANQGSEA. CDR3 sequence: CSVDLGLAGVDEQFF. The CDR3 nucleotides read TGCAGCGTTGATCTGGGACTAGCGGGGGTCGATGAGCAGTTCTTC.

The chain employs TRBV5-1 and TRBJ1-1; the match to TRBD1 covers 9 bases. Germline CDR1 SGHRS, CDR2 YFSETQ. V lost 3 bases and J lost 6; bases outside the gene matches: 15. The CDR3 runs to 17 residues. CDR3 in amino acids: CASSSSYRGPRLPEAFF. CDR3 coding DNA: TGCGCCAGCAGCTCCTCCTACAGGGGGCCCAGGCTCCCTGAAGCTTTCTTT.

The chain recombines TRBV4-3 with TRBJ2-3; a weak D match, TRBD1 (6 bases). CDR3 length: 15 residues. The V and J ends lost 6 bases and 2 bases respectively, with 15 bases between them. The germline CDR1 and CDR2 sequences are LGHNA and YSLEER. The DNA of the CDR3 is TGCGCCAGCAGTAAAAAGGGGGACCCCACAGATACGCAGTATTTT. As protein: CASSKKGDPTDTQYF.

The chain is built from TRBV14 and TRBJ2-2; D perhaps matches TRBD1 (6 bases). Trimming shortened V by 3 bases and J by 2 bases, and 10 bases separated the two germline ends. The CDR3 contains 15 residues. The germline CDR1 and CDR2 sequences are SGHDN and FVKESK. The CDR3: CASSHAGDNTGELFF. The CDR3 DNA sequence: TGTGCCAGCAGCCACGCAGGGGATAACACCGGGGAGCTGTTTTTT.

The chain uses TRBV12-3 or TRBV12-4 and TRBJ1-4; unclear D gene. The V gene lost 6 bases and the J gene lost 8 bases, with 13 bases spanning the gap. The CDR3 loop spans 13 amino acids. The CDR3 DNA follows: TGTGCCAGCAGCTCGGGTGTGCAGGAAAAACTGTTTTTT. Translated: CASSSGVQEKLFF.

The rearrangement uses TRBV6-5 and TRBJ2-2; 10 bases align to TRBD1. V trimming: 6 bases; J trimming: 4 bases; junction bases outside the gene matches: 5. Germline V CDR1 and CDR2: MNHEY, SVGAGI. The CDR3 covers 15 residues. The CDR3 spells CASSPRDRGTGELFF. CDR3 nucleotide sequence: TGTGCCAGCAGCCCCCGGGACAGGGGCACCGGGGAGCTGTTTTTT.

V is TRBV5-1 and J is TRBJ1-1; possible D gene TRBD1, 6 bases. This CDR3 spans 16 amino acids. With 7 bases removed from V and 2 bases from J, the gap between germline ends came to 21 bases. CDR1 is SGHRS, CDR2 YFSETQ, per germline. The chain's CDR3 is CASRLGAPDGNTEAFF. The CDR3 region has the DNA TGCGCCAGCCGGCTGGGGGCACCCGACGGAAACACTGAAGCTTTCTTT. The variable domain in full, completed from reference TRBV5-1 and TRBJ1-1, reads KAGVTQTPRYLIKTRGQQVTLSCSPISGHRSVSWYQQTPGQGLQFLFEYFSETQRNKGNFPGRFSGRQFSNSRSEMNVSTLELGDSALYLCASRLGAPDGNTEAFFGQGTRLTVV.

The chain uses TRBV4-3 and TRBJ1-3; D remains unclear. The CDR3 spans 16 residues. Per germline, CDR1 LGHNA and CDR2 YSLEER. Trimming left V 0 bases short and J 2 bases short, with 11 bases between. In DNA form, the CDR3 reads TGCGCCAGCAGCCAAGATTGGACTTTTGCTGGAAACACCATATATTTT. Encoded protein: CASSQDWTFAGNTIYF.

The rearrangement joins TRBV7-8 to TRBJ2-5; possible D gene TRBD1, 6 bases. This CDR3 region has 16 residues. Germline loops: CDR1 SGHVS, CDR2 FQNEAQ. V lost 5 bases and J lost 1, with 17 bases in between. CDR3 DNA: TGTGCCAGCAGCCCACTGACAGGCCGTACCCAAGAGACCCAGTACTTC. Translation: CASSPLTGRTQETQYF.

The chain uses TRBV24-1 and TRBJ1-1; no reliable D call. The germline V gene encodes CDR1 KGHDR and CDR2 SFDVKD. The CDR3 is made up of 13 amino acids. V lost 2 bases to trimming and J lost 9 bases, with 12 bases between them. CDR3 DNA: TGTGCCACCAGTGATTACTCAGGTACCAAAGCTTTCTTT. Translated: CATSDYSGTKAFF.

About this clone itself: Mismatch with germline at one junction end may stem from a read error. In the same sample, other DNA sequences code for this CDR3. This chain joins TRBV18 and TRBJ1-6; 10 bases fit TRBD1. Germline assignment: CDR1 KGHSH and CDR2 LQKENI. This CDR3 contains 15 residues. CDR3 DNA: TGTGCCAGCTCGCCACAAGGGACAGGGGATTCACCCCTCCACTTT. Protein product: CASSPQGTGDSPLHF.

CDR3 protein: CASSLEGPGSGNTIYF. CDR3 coding DNA: TGCGCCAGCAGCTTGGAGGGTCCGGGGTCTGGAAACACCATATATTTT. This chain connects TRBV5-1 to TRBJ1-3; D gene unclear. Trimming pared 0 bases from V and 1 base from J, leaving 11 bases between. The CDR3 is made up of 16 amino acids. Germline-derived CDR1 and CDR2 are SGHRS and YFSETQ.